This is a list of T cell receptor beta chains from one sample in a study of cytomegalovirus exposure and HLA in healthy donors. Assay used: immunoSEQ multiplex PCR; TCRdb lists only in-frame clones, some missing. The sample includes about 120,000 clones, around nine tenths of them seen just once. Sequencing input: PBMCs. These TCRs come from a woman between 18 and 29 years old in good health and CMV-seropositive. CDR3s include the opening cysteine and the closing phenylalanine or tryptophan. The order of the fields is clone size, J gene, V gene, D gene, CDR3 protein, CDR3 DNA. The D gene is left open where the match is weak. The size entry is marked missing in some rows and otherwise reads once, few, many or a size class.

>.|TRBJ2-5|TRBV27|TRBD2
CASSTGTSYSLETQYF
TGTGCCAGCAGTACCGGGACTAGCTACAGTTTAGAGACCCAGTACTTC
>.|TRBJ2-2|TRBV19|TRBD1
CASGTGGSGELFF
TGTGCCAGTGGGACAGGGGGCTCCGGGGAGCTGTTTTTT
>.|TRBJ2-7|TRBV7-8|TRBD2
CASSSGTSSHEQYF
TGTGCCAGCAGCTCCGGGACTAGCTCCCACGAGCAGTACTTC
>.|TRBJ2-7|TRBV2|.
CASSYRVSYEQYF
TGTGCCAGCAGTTACAGGGTCTCCTACGAGCAGTACTTC
>few|TRBJ2-1|TRBV29-1|.
CSVEGSYNEQFF
TGCAGCGTAGAGGGATCCTACAATGAGCAGTTCTTC
>.|TRBJ2-2|TRBV30|.
CAWVGQLGAGELFF
TGTGCCTGGGTGGGCCAGCTGGGCGCCGGGGAGCTGTTTTTT
>.|TRBJ2-5|TRBV10-3|TRBD2
CAISESTGSRGAKETQYF
TGTGCCATCAGTGAGTCGACGGGTTCGCGGGGGGCCAAAGAGACCCAGTACTTC
>.|TRBJ2-2|TRBV2|.
CASLEENAGELFF
TGTGCCAGCCTGGAGGAAAACGCCGGGGAGCTGTTTTTT
>.|TRBJ2-5|TRBV11-1|.
CASSSYPRGVQETQYF
TGTGCCAGCAGCTCGTACCCTCGGGGAGTACAAGAGACCCAGTACTTC
>.|TRBJ1-6|TRBV7-2|TRBD1
CASSLNIGTGAFYNSPLHF
TGTGCCAGCAGCCTAAATATCGGGACAGGAGCCTTTTATAATTCACCCCTCCACTTT
>.|TRBJ2-3|TRBV18|.
CASSIDPGRTDTQYF
TGTGCCAGCTCTATTGACCCAGGGCGCACAGATACGCAGTATTTT
>.|TRBJ2-7|TRBV7-2|TRBD2
CASRTGGGGRPYEQYF
TGTGCCAGCAGGACCGGGGGGGGCGGGAGGCCCTACGAGCAGTACTTC
>.|TRBJ2-1|TRBV19|.
CASSIVGSLKQFF
TGTGCCAGTAGTATCGTCGGGTCGTTGAAGCAGTTCTTC
>.|TRBJ2-6|TRBV30|.
CAWSSPYSGANVLTF
TGTGCCTGGAGTTCACCCTACTCTGGGGCCAACGTCCTGACTTTC
>.|TRBJ2-5|TRBV5-8|TRBD2
CASSLDGGALETQYF
TGTGCCAGCAGCTTGGACGGGGGGGCCTTAGAGACCCAGTACTTC
>.|TRBJ1-4|TRBV7-9|TRBD1
CASSRTGVGGLFF
TGTGCCAGCAGCAGGACAGGGGTAGGCGGGCTGTTTTTT
>.|TRBJ2-7|TRBV9|.
CASSAAGDSYYEQYF
TGTGCCAGCAGCGCCGCCGGGGACTCATACTACGAGCAGTACTTC
>.|TRBJ1-2|TRBV25-1|TRBD1
CASAPGQGRARYGYTF
TGTGCCAGCGCTCCGGGACAGGGTAGGGCCCGCTATGGCTACACCTTC
>once|TRBJ2-6|TRBV11-3|TRBD1
CASSTPGYRGLSGANVLTF
TGTGCCAGCAGCACGCCCGGGTACAGGGGTCTCTCTGGGGCCAACGTCCTGACTTTC
>.|TRBJ2-7|TRBV10-3|.
CAISEHGYEQYF
TGTGCCATCAGTGAGCACGGCTACGAGCAGTACTTC
>.|TRBJ1-3|TRBV6-1|.
CASSDLQDPSGNTIYF
TGTGCCAGCAGTGACCTACAGGATCCGTCTGGAAACACCATATATTTT
>.|TRBJ2-7|TRBV19|TRBD2
CASSTSGFSYEQYF
TGTGCCAGTAGTACTAGCGGCTTTTCCTACGAGCAGTACTTC
>.|TRBJ1-2|TRBV9|.
CASSVGVFGTTNYGYTF
TGTGCCAGCAGCGTAGGGGTTTTCGGGACAACTAACTATGGCTACACCTTC
>.|TRBJ2-7|TRBV20-1|.
CSARARAKQYF
TGCAGTGCTAGGGCCAGGGCTAAGCAGTACTTC
>.|TRBJ2-5|TRBV7-2|TRBD2
CASSLWSEGLGETQYF
TGTGCCAGCAGCTTATGGTCCGAGGGACTAGGAGAGACCCAGTACTTC
>once|TRBJ2-7|TRBV11-2|.
CASSLGELPSYEQYF
TGTGCCAGCAGCTTAGGGGAGCTACCCTCCTACGAGCAGTACTTC
>.|TRBJ2-7|TRBV6-6|.
CASSYSNKGYEQYF
TGTGCCAGCAGTTACTCGAATAAGGGGTACGAGCAGTACTTC
>.|TRBJ2-1|TRBV11-1|.
CASSPGVEQFF
TGTGCCAGCAGCCCTGGAGTAGAGCAGTTCTTC
>.|TRBJ1-5|TRBV27|.
CASSSQENQPQHF
TGTGCCAGCAGTTCCCAGGAAAATCAGCCCCAGCATTTT
>.|TRBJ2-2|TRBV2|TRBD1
CASKGAPNTGELFF
TGTGCCAGCAAGGGGGCACCGAACACCGGGGAGCTGTTTTTT
>.|TRBJ2-3|TRBV7-9|TRBD1
CASSQGQGAIDTQYF
TGTGCCAGCAGCCAGGGACAGGGGGCAATAGATACGCAGTATTTT
>.|TRBJ2-2|TRBV25-1|.
CASSGGRGSGELFF
TGTGCCAGCAGTGGGGGCAGGGGTAGCGGGGAGCTGTTTTTT
>.|TRBJ1-1|TRBV5-1|.
CASSEWSSGNTEAFF
TGCGCCAGCAGCGAATGGAGCTCGGGAAACACTGAAGCTTTCTTT
>.|TRBJ2-7|TRBV7-9|TRBD1
CASSLGQSSYEQYF
TGTGCCAGCAGCTTGGGACAGAGCTCCTACGAGCAGTACTTC
>.|TRBJ1-3|TRBV30|.
CAWSGIGGRGNTIYF
TGTGCCTGGAGTGGAATAGGGGGTCGTGGAAACACCATATATTTT
>.|TRBJ1-5|TRBV7-8|.
CASSRREGRNQPQHF
TGTGCCAGCAGCCGAAGGGAGGGTCGCAATCAGCCCCAGCATTTT
>.|TRBJ1-1|TRBV11-2|.
CASSLDPGMGPEAFF
TGTGCCAGCAGCTTAGATCCAGGGATGGGGCCTGAAGCTTTCTTT
>.|TRBJ2-7|TRBV18|TRBD2
CASSPPGAGDYEQYF
TGTGCCAGCTCACCACCCGGCGCGGGGGACTACGAGCAGTACTTC
>.|TRBJ2-2|TRBV11-3|.
CASSLEQGTGELFF
TGTGCCAGCAGCTTAGAACAGGGAACCGGGGAGCTGTTTTTT
>once|TRBJ2-3|TRBV5-1|TRBD2
CASTLAGATDTQYF
TGCGCCAGCACTCTAGCGGGGGCCACAGATACGCAGTATTTT
>.|TRBJ1-3|TRBV6-5|TRBD1
CASSSLQGSGNTIYF
TGTGCCAGCAGTTCCCTACAGGGGTCTGGAAACACCATATATTTT
>.|TRBJ1-2|TRBV4-1|.
CASSQVMMAPAEGYTF
TGCGCCAGCAGCCAAGTAATGATGGCCCCCGCGGAGGGCTACACCTTC
>.|TRBJ2-4|TRBV6-1|.
CASSEFRAAKNIQYF
TGTGCCAGCAGTGAGTTCAGGGCAGCCAAAAACATTCAGTACTTC
>.|TRBJ2-5|TRBV2|TRBD1
CASNRQGEETQYF
TGTGCCAGCAACCGACAGGGGGAAGAGACCCAGTACTTC
>.|TRBJ2-1|TRBV19|TRBD2
CASNGLAGTYNEQFF
TGTGCCAGTAACGGACTAGCGGGGACATACAATGAGCAGTTCTTC
>.|TRBJ1-2|TRBV18|.
CASSPFQDRNYGYTF
TGTGCCAGCTCACCATTTCAGGACAGAAACTATGGCTACACCTTC
>.|TRBJ1-2|TRBV7-2|TRBD1
CASSFGQGADYTF
TGTGCCAGCAGCTTTGGACAGGGGGCGGACTACACCTTC
>few|TRBJ1-2|TRBV13|.
CASSLGLNYGYTF
TGTGCCAGCAGCTTAGGTCTCAACTATGGCTACACCTTC
>.|TRBJ2-2|TRBV10-3|TRBD2
CAISGGLAGHRGELFF
TGTGCCATCAGTGGTGGCCTAGCGGGGCACCGAGGGGAGCTGTTTTTT
>.|TRBJ1-4|TRBV19|TRBD1
CASSSRTGVATNEKLFF
TGTGCCAGTAGTAGTAGGACAGGGGTAGCGACTAATGAAAAACTGTTTTTT
>.|TRBJ2-1|TRBV28|TRBD2
CASMRAGGRWYNEQFF
TGTGCCAGCATGCGAGCGGGAGGGCGCTGGTACAATGAGCAGTTCTTC